Presented here are 23 T cell receptor beta chains from one specimen sequenced in a study of CD8+CD57+ T cells in acquired aplastic anemia. Genomic DNA was employed as the template in profiling TCR beta VDJ and CDR3. TCRdb fed the reads into MiXCR, producing one record per CDR3 protein. The sample carries about 150,000 distinct CDR3 sequences, more than 40% recorded once. By flow cytometry, patients selected for sequencing had shown an expansion of CD8+CD57+ cells. The sequencing sample was made of sorted CD4+, CD8+, or CD8+CD57+ T cells (not recorded which) from PBMCs. These receptors were collected from a human donor with aplastic anemia.

This clonotype was counted many times. The CDR3 DNA sequence: TGTGCCACCCAAGGGGACAGGGACAACATTCAGTACTTC. It specifies CATQGDRDNIQYF. The chain joins TRBV25-1 to TRBJ2-4, with 9 nucleotides matching TRBD1. CDR1 MGHDK and CDR2 SYGVNS come from the germline V gene. With V trimmed by 10 bases and J by 7 bases, 8 bases remained unmatched. This CDR3 is built from 13 residues.

The genes are TRBV19 and TRBJ1-4; D uncertain. Trimming cost V 6 bases and J 8 bases, with 16 bases left between them. Germline CDR1 LNHDA, CDR2 SQIVND (reference sequence). This CDR3 has 14 amino acids. DNA for the CDR3: TGTGCCAGTAGCCCCCCGGCACCGGAGGAAAAACTGTTTTTT. Its translation is CASSPPAPEEKLFF.

This clonotype was observed many times. The chain has TRBV19 and TRBJ1-2; D unclear. V gave up 7 bases and J gave up 0 bases, with 15 bases separating them. The V gene's germline CDR1 is LNHDA and CDR2 SQIVND (reference sequence). The CDR3 contains 15 residues. The CDR3 loop reads CASIGPVGANYGYTF. CDR3 sequence (DNA): TGTGCCAGTATTGGACCGGTCGGAGCTAACTATGGCTACACCTTC. Full variable domain (outside the CDR3, taken from reference TRBV19 and TRBJ1-2): DGGITQSPKYLFRKEGQNVTLSCEQNLNHDAMYWYRQDPGQGLRLIYYSQIVNDFQKGDIAEGYSVSREKKESFPLTVTSAQKNPTAFYLCASIGPVGANYGYTFGSGTRLTVV.

V and J are TRBV29-1 and TRBJ2-7, with TRBD2 matching 7 bases. This CDR3 region has 13 residues. Losses at the gene ends were 4 bases for V and 1 base for J; bases not matched to a gene: 4. Per the germline V gene, CDR1 is SQVTM and CDR2 is ANQGSEA. DNA for the CDR3: TGCAGCGTTGGGGGAGGGCAGTCCTACGAGCAGTACTTC. This sequence encodes CSVGGGQSYEQYF.

V and J are TRBV19 and TRBJ1-2, with 8 bases matching TRBD1. CDR3 length: 14 residues. J gave up 4 bases and V 5 bases, and 6 bases lay outside the gene matches. Germline V gives CDR1 LNHDA, CDR2 SQIVND (reference sequence). DNA for the CDR3: TGTGCCAGTAGTCAAAGGACAGGGCGCTATGGCTACACCTTC. This sequence encodes CASSQRTGRYGYTF.

As regards this clonotype: A much larger clonotype is one base distant, so this may be a read error. A read error is likely, as this CDR3 ends without the conserved phenylalanine or tryptophan. This chain connects TRBV12-3 or TRBV12-4 to TRBJ1-4; maybe TRBD1 (5 bases). V was trimmed by 6 bases and J by 6 bases, leaving 17 bases between them. This CDR3 contains 15 residues. As DNA, the CDR3 is TGTGCCAGCAGCCCCCGTTCAGGGTTGGATGAAAAACTGTTTGTT. Translation gives CASSPRSGLDEKLFV.

This clonotype was seen ten or more times. The chain couples TRBV19 to TRBJ1-5; the D is unclear. The CDR3 is 15 residues long. Germline V lookup: CDR1 LNHDA, CDR2 SQIVND (reference sequence). V was pared by 1 base and J by 1 base, with 8 bases between. CDR3 region: CASSIGWGSNQPQHF. For the CDR3, the DNA is TGTGCCAGTAGTATAGGCTGGGGAAGCAATCAGCCCCAGCATTTT.

This clonotype was detected many times. The genes are TRBV11-3 and TRBJ2-4; D is unclear. Deletions cut 5 bases from V and 5 bases from J, with 10 bases between. The CDR3 loop spans 13 amino acids. Germline CDR1 reads SGHNT; CDR2 reads YENEEA. This CDR3 reads CASSHRGENIQYF. The DNA of the CDR3 is TGTGCCAGCAGCCATCGAGGAGAAAACATTCAGTACTTC.

The chain recombines TRBV6-5 with TRBJ2-7; D is undetermined. Trimming pared 7 bases from V and 7 bases from J, leaving 14 bases between. The CDR3 runs to 12 residues. Germline V gene sequence: CDR1 MNHEY, CDR2 SVGAGI. CDR3 nucleotides: TGTGCCAGCACCTCCGGACGGGCGGAGCAGTACTTC. Protein sequence: CASTSGRAEQYF.

This clonotype was seen at least ten times. The CDR3 sequence: CASSLAGQYSNQPQHF. CDR3 DNA sequence: TGTGCCAGCAGCTTGGCGGGACAATATAGCAATCAGCCCCAGCATTTT. The V gene is TRBV5-6, the J gene TRBJ1-5, with a tentative D call TRBD1 (6 bases). Trimming pared 0 bases from V and 0 bases from J, leaving 10 bases between. CDR1 and CDR2 from the germline V gene are SGHDT and YYEEEE. The CDR3 sequence is 16 residues long.

This clonotype has a count of ten or more. The chain combines TRBV4-1 with TRBJ2-7; 8 nucleotides agree with TRBD2. The CDR3 is made up of 16 amino acids. In germline, CDR1 is MGHRA, CDR2 YSYEKL. The junction had 10 bases not matched to a gene; V was cut back by 0 bases and J by 6 bases. CDR3 in DNA: TGCGCCAGCAGCCAAGAAATCGGGCTAGCGGGCGGCGAGCAGTACTTC. Translation gives CASSQEIGLAGGEQYF.

This clonotype was picked up many times. The J gene is TRBJ1-1, the V gene TRBV7-3; TRBD1 matches at 7 bases. Germline V lookup: CDR1 SGHTA, CDR2 FQGTGA. The junction had 5 bases not matched to a gene; V was cut back by 2 bases and J by 5 bases. The CDR3 is 14 residues long. The CDR3 nucleotides are TGTGCCAGCAGCTTAGGAGGGGGCCGGACTGAAGCTTTCTTT. Its protein is CASSLGGGRTEAFF.

Note on this clonotype: This may be a read error, as it is one base from a much larger clone. Since no conserved phenylalanine or tryptophan closes the CDR3, a read error is the likely cause. J is TRBJ2-5 and V is TRBV9; D might be TRBD1 or TRBD2, each matching 6 bases. CDR3 length: 15 amino acids. The germline V and J ends were trimmed by 5 bases and 1 base, with 15 bases remaining between them. Germline V gene sequence: CDR1 SGDLS, CDR2 YYNGEE. The CDR3 DNA reads as TGTGCCAGCAGTAGGGCGTGGGGGGCCCAAGAGACCCAGTACCTC. It specifies CASSRAWGAQETQYL.

At least ten counts were recorded for this clonotype. The chain combines TRBV13 with TRBJ1-1; D gene ambiguous. In germline, CDR1 is PRHDT, CDR2 FYEKMQ (reference sequence). This CDR3 is 15 amino acids long. V was pared by 5 bases and J by 1 base, with 14 bases between. CDR3 nucleotide sequence: TGTGCCAGCAGCGACTTGGGCCAGAGGAACACTGAAGCTTTCTTT. Translating gives CASSDLGQRNTEAFF.

This rearrangement joins TRBV7-9 to TRBJ2-2, with D perhaps TRBD2 (6 bases). V dropped 5 bases and J dropped 0 bases, with 10 bases sitting between them. This CDR3 is built from 15 residues. The germline CDR1 and CDR2 sequences are SEHNR and FQNEAQ (reference sequence). This CDR3 reads CASSGAGPNTGELFF. CDR3 nucleotides: TGTGCCAGCAGCGGCGCGGGACCGAACACCGGGGAGCTGTTTTTT. The full variable domain, rest sourced from reference TRBV7-9 and TRBJ2-2, is DTGVSQNPRHKITKRGQNVTFRCDPISEHNRLYWYRQTLGQGPEFLTYFQNEAQLEKSRLLSDRFSAERPKGSFSTLEIQRTEQGDSAMYLCASSGAGPNTGELFFGEGSRLTVL.

This clonotype has a count of ten or more. V usage is TRBV7-8 and J usage is TRBJ1-4; 11 nucleotides match TRBD1. Germline trimming cut 1 base from V and 8 bases from J; bases unmatched to any gene: 9. This CDR3 has 17 residues. Germline CDR1 and CDR2: SGHVS and FQNEAQ. For the CDR3, the DNA is TGTGCCAGCAGCTTAGGAGGACTGGGGACAGGGGGAGAAAAACTGTTTTTT. Amino acids: CASSLGGLGTGGEKLFF.

This clonotype was counted between two and nine times. V is TRBV15 and J is TRBJ1-6; the D is unclear. Looked up from germline, CDR1 is LNHNV and CDR2 is YYDKDF (reference sequence). V was clipped by 4 bases and J by 7 bases, with 5 bases between them. This CDR3 is 12 amino acids long. The CDR3, as DNA: TGTGCCACCAGCACCGGGAATTCACCCCTCCACTTT. Translated, it gives CATSTGNSPLHF.

The rearrangement links TRBV15 to TRBJ1-6; possible D gene TRBD1, 5 bases. Germline assignment: CDR1 LNHNV and CDR2 YYDKDF (reference sequence). V shed 4 bases and J shed 6 bases, with 13 bases lying between them. The length of the CDR3 is 15 residues. As DNA, the CDR3 is TGTGCCACCAGCACACTCCATGGGGGTAATTCACCCCTCCACTTT. Its protein product is CATSTLHGGNSPLHF.

The V call is TRBV10-1, the J call TRBJ2-5, with D unclear. In germline, CDR1 is WNHNN, CDR2 SYGVQD (reference sequence). V lost 0 bases to trimming and J lost 5 bases, with 1 base between them. CDR3 length: 11 residues. CDR3 region: CASSESETQYF. The CDR3 region has the DNA TGCGCCAGCAGTGAGTCGGAGACCCAGTACTTC.

This clonotype was counted at least ten times. V and J are TRBV4-1 and TRBJ2-3, with 9 bases identical to TRBD1. Germline values: CDR1 MGHRA, CDR2 YSYEKL. The CDR3 runs 15 residues. V gave up 4 bases and J gave up 5 bases; unmatched junction bases: 7. CDR3 sequence (DNA): TGCGCCAGCAGCCGTTCGGACAGGGGAGAAGATACGCAGTATTTT. Its protein product is CASSRSDRGEDTQYF.

The chain recombines TRBV7-9 with TRBJ2-7; weak D call: TRBD1 (6 bases). The germline gives CDR1 SEHNR, CDR2 FQNEAQ (reference sequence). V lost 6 bases and J 0 bases, leaving 9 bases between the germline ends. The CDR3 is 13 amino acids. The chain's CDR3 is CASRLTGSYEQYF. The CDR3 region has the DNA TGTGCCAGCAGACTGACAGGCTCCTACGAGCAGTACTTC.

The rearrangement joins TRBV27 to TRBJ1-2; D gene uncertain. Germline V gene sequence: CDR1 MNHEY, CDR2 SMNVEV (reference sequence). The CDR3 covers 14 residues. V lost 6 bases and J lost 7, with 18 bases in between. As DNA, the CDR3 is TGTGCCAGCAGCCTAGCCGTGACCGGGATTGGCTACACCTTC. Its translation: CASSLAVTGIGYTF.

This clonotype appeared many times. This chain joins TRBV5-1 and TRBJ1-1, with D perhaps matching TRBD1 (5 bases). Deletions cut 3 bases from V and 0 bases from J, with 9 bases between. CDR1 is SGHRS, CDR2 YFSETQ, per germline. The CDR3 length is 14 residues. In nucleotides, the CDR3 is TGCGCCAGCAGCTGGGGCGGTGTGAACACTGAAGCTTTCTTT. Its translation: CASSWGGVNTEAFF.